Detailed here is one T cell receptor beta chain. The CDR3 has 14 amino acids. V lost 4 bases and J 3 bases, leaving 13 bases between the germline ends. Germline V gene data show CDR1 as SGHRS and CDR2 as YFSETQ. Irradiated, violet-dye-labeled stimulator cells, some 200,000 in number, were plated with some 200,000 CFSE-labeled responder cells. This record belongs to a study of graft-versus-host responses after intestinal transplantation. Repertoires were generated with immunoSEQ multiplex PCR, while TCRdb's copy carries only in-frame clones and drops some. The sample lists about 17,000 clones; about two fifths were seen once.

The source was alloreactive CD8+ T cells from a mixed lymphocyte reaction culture, collected before intestinal transplant. Subset meaning: CFSE-low proliferating T cells sorted from roughly six-day pre-transplant mixed lymphocyte reaction (GvH or HvG direction). The receptor was isolated from a human patient who received an intestinal transplant. This rearrangement joins TRBV5-1 to TRBJ1-1; possible D gene TRBD1, 6 bases. The CDR3 DNA sequence: TGCGCCAGCAGCAAACTAGGGGGGGACACTGAAGCTTTCTTT. Translation: CASSKLGGDTEAFF.